These 28 T cell receptor beta chains share one sample of origin, sequenced in a study of blood T cells in healthy people across ages. PCR was performed a second time for about 6 to 12 cycles using a sample-barcoded 5' primer and a J-beta primer mix. TCRdb reanalysed the 5' RACE reads using MiXCR and keeps one entry per CDR3 protein. The table records about 770,000 distinct CDR3 sequences, under 45% of them present only once. Sequencing used blood. These receptor sequences come from a man aged 55 to 70 in good health.

The chain couples TRBV7-2 to TRBJ2-7; D possibly corresponds to TRBD1 (6 bases). CDR1 and CDR2 from the germline V gene are SGHTA and FQGNSA. The CDR3 runs 14 residues. V lost 3 bases and J 7 bases, leaving 16 bases between the germline ends. This chain's CDR3 is CASSLGGQQFEQYF. CDR3 coding DNA: TGTGCCAGCAGCTTGGGTGGACAGCAATTTGAGCAGTACTTC.

A note on this clonotype: A junction end diverges from the germline sequence, so it may reflect a read error. This chain uses TRBV7-2 with TRBJ2-1, with 9 bases that match TRBD1. CDR1 SGHTA and CDR2 FQGNSA come from the germline V gene. CDR3 length equals 15 residues. The CDR3 is CVSSMTGTGYNEQFF. The CDR3 coding sequence is TGTGTCAGCAGCATGACCGGGACAGGGTACAATGAGCAGTTCTTC.

The V and J genes are TRBV2 and TRBJ2-1; TRBD1 or TRBD2 may be the D gene (5 bases each). From germline, CDR1 is SNHLY and CDR2 FYNNEI. The CDR3 length is 17 residues. The V and J ends lost 1 base and 7 bases respectively, with 20 bases between them. CDR3 amino acids: CASSEGQLGGLGNEQFF. CDR3 DNA sequence: TGTGCCAGCAGTGAAGGACAGCTTGGGGGATTGGGGAATGAGCAGTTCTTC.

The rearrangement links TRBV9 to TRBJ2-7; 9 bases map to TRBD1. Germline V gene lookup returns CDR1 SGDLS and CDR2 YYNGEE. The CDR3 extends over 15 amino acids. V shed 2 bases and J 4 bases; nucleotides not matched to a gene: 7. In nucleotides, the CDR3 is TGTGCCAGCAGCGTGGGGACAGGGAAAATGTACGAGCAGTACTTC. Protein product: CASSVGTGKMYEQYF. Full variable domain (missing parts from reference TRBV9 and TRBJ2-7): DSGVTQTPKHLITATGQRVTLRCSPRSGDLSVYWYQQSLDQGLQFLIQYYNGEERAKGNILERFSAQQFPDLHSELNLSSLELGDSALYFCASSVGTGKMYEQYFGPGTRLTVT.

The rearrangement joins TRBV20-1 to TRBJ2-1; 8 nucleotides match TRBD2. CDR1 and CDR2 (germline): DFQATT, SNEGSKA (reference sequence). CDR3 length: 15 residues. The trim removed 4 bases at V and 9 bases at J, leaving 14 bases unmatched. CDR3 sequence (DNA): TGCAGTGCTATTAGCGGGGCCGCTCCGGGGGGTGAGCAGTTCTTC. The encoded protein is CSAISGAAPGGEQFF.

The rearrangement links TRBV9 to TRBJ2-7, with D hard to call. This CDR3 contains 15 residues. From germline, CDR1 is SGDLS and CDR2 YYNGEE. Trimming cost V 3 bases and J 4 bases, with 17 bases left between them. Here the CDR3 reads CASSAHKDEFYEQYF. The CDR3 DNA reads as TGTGCCAGCAGCGCCCACAAGGACGAATTTTACGAGCAGTACTTC. The whole variable domain, filled in from reference TRBV9 and TRBJ2-7, reads DSGVTQTPKHLITATGQRVTLRCSPRSGDLSVYWYQQSLDQGLQFLIQYYNGEERAKGNILERFSAQQFPDLHSELNLSSLELGDSALYFCASSAHKDEFYEQYFGPGTRLTVT.

The rearrangement uses TRBV20-1 and TRBJ2-5; 8 bases align to TRBD2. Trimming removed 0 bases from V and 11 bases from J; junction bases left unmatched: 14. This CDR3 comprises 15 residues. Germline CDR1 and CDR2: DFQATT and SNEGSKA (reference sequence). CDR3 protein: CSARDSGGARNEQYF. CDR3 DNA sequence: TGCAGTGCTAGAGATTCCGGGGGGGCTAGGAATGAGCAGTACTTC.

There are a few counts of this clonotype. The chain uses TRBV20-1 and TRBJ2-3; D uncertain. V was clipped by 6 bases and J by 0 bases, with 13 bases between them. The CDR3 has 14 amino acids. Germline-derived CDR1 and CDR2 are DFQATT and SNEGSKA (reference sequence). The DNA for the CDR3 is TGCAGTGCCTCTTGGATTACTAGCACAGATACGCAGTATTTT. It codes for CSASWITSTDTQYF.

V usage is TRBV9 and J usage is TRBJ2-3; TRBD2 matches at 12 bases. The CDR3 consists of 15 residues. The germline V gene has CDR1 SGDLS and CDR2 YYNGEE. V lost 3 bases to trimming and J lost 2 bases; unmatched junction nucleotides: 1. Here the CDR3 reads CASSASGGVTDTQYF. The CDR3 bases are TGTGCCAGCAGCGCTAGCGGGGGGGTCACAGATACGCAGTATTTT.

The gene calls are TRBV6-1 and TRBJ2-6; 14 bases line up with TRBD2. Germline trimming cut 5 bases from V and 2 bases from J; bases unmatched to any gene: 5. The length of the CDR3 is 18 residues. The germline V gene has CDR1 MNHNS and CDR2 SASEGT. This CDR3 reads CASSQEGLAGAGANVLTF. DNA for the CDR3: TGTGCCAGCAGTCAGGAGGGACTAGCGGGGGCTGGGGCCAACGTCCTGACTTTC.

This clonotype came up many times. The chain is built from TRBV7-6 and TRBJ2-7; 9 bases agree with TRBD1. Germline V gene sequence: CDR1 SGHVS, CDR2 FNYEAQ. Trimming at V came to 5 bases and at J to 5 bases, leaving 13 bases not matched to a gene. This CDR3 has 16 amino acids. The CDR3 loop reads CASSLAIPGQGHEQYF. For the CDR3, the DNA is TGTGCCAGCAGCCTTGCCATTCCGGGACAGGGCCACGAGCAGTACTTC.

This clonotype has a handful of counts. The CDR3, as DNA: TGCGCCAGCAGCCAAGATAGTTGGGCTTTCAATGAGCAGTTCTTC. Residues: CASSQDSWAFNEQFF. This chain links TRBV4-1 with TRBJ2-1; D ambiguous. From germline, CDR1 is MGHRA and CDR2 YSYEKL. V lost 0 bases, J lost 6 bases, and 12 bases lay in between. This CDR3 spans 15 amino acids.

This clonotype appeared a single time. This chain links TRBV20-1 with TRBJ1-1, with D possibly matching TRBD1 (6 bases). The CDR3 runs 16 residues. Trimming shortened V by 3 bases and J by 4 bases, and 21 bases separated the two germline ends. Germline CDR1 reads DFQATT; CDR2 reads SNEGSKA (reference sequence). The CDR3 DNA is TGCAGTGCTAGGGGGCGGGTTTCTGGGGGCTTCACTGAAGCTTTCTTT. Its protein product is CSARGRVSGGFTEAFF.

This clonotype occurred a few times. V usage is TRBV24-1 and J usage is TRBJ2-7, with D maybe TRBD1 (6 bases). The germline V gene encodes CDR1 KGHDR and CDR2 SFDVKD. This CDR3 comprises 13 residues. Trimming pared 2 bases from V and 5 bases from J, leaving 9 bases between. The CDR3 spells CATSDSYRDEQYF. The CDR3 DNA is TGTGCCACCAGTGATTCTTACAGGGACGAGCAGTACTTC.

This clonotype was recorded a few times. CDR3 loop: CASSYRTGSHGYTF. For the CDR3, the DNA is TGTGCCAGCAGCTACAGGACAGGATCCCATGGCTACACCTTC. V is TRBV13 and J is TRBJ1-2, with 7 bases fitting TRBD1. Germline CDR1 PRHDT, CDR2 FYEKMQ (reference sequence). Unmatched junction bases numbered 8, after V lost 4 bases and J lost 6 bases. The CDR3 has 14 residues.

The J gene is TRBJ1-2, the V gene TRBV6-6; 10 nucleotides match TRBD1. Trimming cost V 6 bases and J 8 bases; bases outside gene matches: 9. The CDR3 is 14 residues long. CDR1 MNHNY and CDR2 SVGAGI come from the germline V gene (reference sequence). The CDR3 here is CASREPTGGTGYTF. Written as DNA, the CDR3 is TGTGCCAGCAGGGAACCGACAGGGGGCACGGGCTACACCTTC.

A few counts support this clonotype. V is TRBV20-1 and J is TRBJ2-1; 12 bases are a match to TRBD2. With V trimmed by 4 bases and J by 4 bases, 5 bases remained unmatched. Germline V gene data show CDR1 as DFQATT and CDR2 as SNEGSKA (reference sequence). This CDR3 has 15 residues. CDR3 bases: TGCAGTGCTAAAAACGGGACTAGCGGGTACAATGAGCAGTTCTTC. Amino acid sequence: CSAKNGTSGYNEQFF.

The CDR3 is CASSPRGGGALNNEQFF. In DNA form, the CDR3 reads TGTGCCAGCAGCCCCAGGGGCGGGGGGGCTTTAAACAATGAGCAGTTCTTC. V and J are TRBV7-2 and TRBJ2-1; 9 bases fit TRBD2. The CDR3 loop spans 17 amino acids. V was clipped by 5 bases and J by 5 bases; unmatched bases: 13. Germline values: CDR1 SGHTA, CDR2 FQGNSA.

This rearrangement joins TRBV28 to TRBJ2-3; D is uncertain. V shed 6 bases and J shed 1 base, with 11 bases lying between them. Germline V gives CDR1 MDHEN, CDR2 SYDVKM. The CDR3 extends over 14 amino acids. The CDR3 spells CASRSEGRTDTQYF. The CDR3 DNA reads TGTGCCAGCAGATCAGAAGGTCGCACAGATACGCAGTATTTT.

V is TRBV30 and J is TRBJ2-1, with 9 bases identical to TRBD1. From germline, CDR1 is GTSNPN and CDR2 SVGIG (reference sequence). V lost 0 bases and J lost 4; bases outside the gene matches: 13. The CDR3 runs to 18 residues. CDR3 amino acids: CAWSVYLRTGAPYNEQFF. DNA of the CDR3: TGTGCCTGGAGTGTGTATTTGAGGACAGGGGCCCCATACAATGAGCAGTTCTTC.

The chain recombines TRBV30 with TRBJ2-4, with TRBD1 identical over 7 bases. Matching the DNA end better, TRBJ2-7 makes the J call doubtful. In germline, CDR1 is GTSNPN, CDR2 SVGIG (reference sequence). The CDR3 contains 14 residues. The CDR3 coding sequence is TGTGCCTGCCAACCACAGGGGCTGCCCTACGAGCAGTACTTC. Its protein product is CACQPQGLPYEQYF.

The chain joins TRBV6-1 to TRBJ2-2; maybe TRBD1 (6 bases). Germline V gene data show CDR1 as MNHNS and CDR2 as SASEGT. The germline V and J ends were trimmed by 5 bases and 4 bases, with 11 bases remaining between them. The CDR3 is made up of 14 amino acids. CDR3 coding DNA: TGTGCCAGCAGTACCCTGGACAGCACCGGGGAGCTGTTTTTT. Protein sequence: CASSTLDSTGELFF.

This clonotype was observed a few times. The chain links TRBV7-2 to TRBJ2-1; D tentatively reads TRBD1 or TRBD2 (5 bases each). This CDR3 has 19 amino acids. Trimming took 5 bases from V and 0 from J, leaving 23 bases between them. Germline values: CDR1 SGHTA, CDR2 FQGNSA. CDR3 nucleotides: TGTGCCAGCAGCCCTGGGGTAGCGAGGGGCGTGGGCTCCTACAATGAGCAGTTCTTC. Its translation is CASSPGVARGVGSYNEQFF.

The chain couples TRBV20-1 to TRBJ1-4; D is possibly TRBD1 (5 bases). The CDR3 extends over 14 amino acids. The V gene lost 5 bases and the J gene lost 12 bases, with 22 bases spanning the gap. Looked up from germline, CDR1 is DFQATT and CDR2 is SNEGSKA (reference sequence). CDR3 amino acids: CSAPRDREFEELFF. The CDR3 coding sequence is TGCAGTGCTCCCCGGGACCGGGAGTTCGAGGAACTGTTTTTT.

The rearrangement links TRBV12-3 or TRBV12-4 to TRBJ1-4; D call uncertain. This CDR3 comprises 14 residues. Between the trimmed V and J ends, which lost 6 bases and 8 bases, there was a span of 16 bases. The CDR3 bases are TGTGCCAGCAGCTCTCAACCCAACAACGAAAAACTGTTTTTT. Translated: CASSSQPNNEKLFF.

This chain connects TRBV20-1 to TRBJ2-7, with D possibly matching TRBD1 (5 bases). The CDR3 has 13 residues. Germline CDR1 DFQATT, CDR2 SNEGSKA (reference sequence). V lost 4 bases to trimming and J lost 3 bases, with 13 bases between them. The CDR3 sequence: CSAILQENYEQYF. As DNA, the CDR3 is TGCAGTGCTATTCTACAGGAGAACTACGAGCAGTACTTC.

The genes are TRBV30 and TRBJ2-7; 9 bases are shared with TRBD1. The CDR3 sequence is 14 residues long. Germline CDR1 is GTSNPN and CDR2 is SVGIG (reference sequence). V lost 2 bases and J lost 3; bases outside the gene matches: 5. The CDR3 DNA reads as TGTGCCTGGAGTCCTCCGACAGGGGGCTACGAGCAGTACTTC. This encodes CAWSPPTGGYEQYF.

This chain connects TRBV6-2 or TRBV6-3 to TRBJ1-5, with no clear D. V gave up 4 bases and J gave up 7 bases, with 11 bases separating them. The germline gives CDR1 MNHEY, CDR2 SVGEGT. The CDR3 extends over 13 amino acids. DNA for the CDR3: TGTGCCAGCAGTTTAGACGGGGAACAGCCCCAGCATTTT. It is translated as CASSLDGEQPQHF.